Below, 6 T cell receptor beta chains from the same sample are listed, as sequenced in a study of shared clonotypes between healthy human individuals. Method: immunoSEQ multiplex PCR; TCRdb's copy keeps in-frame clones and lacks some. This table has some 2,000,000 clones, around 96% appearing once. In the naive CD8 group, cells lacked CD45RO and were positively selected for CCR7, so terminally differentiated effector memory CD45RA+ cells were left out. Sequenced input: naive CD8+ T cells sorted from blood. The receptors shown here come from a man between 18 and 35 years old in good health.

The V and J genes are TRBV27 and TRBJ1-6; no definite D call. This CDR3 comprises 16 residues. Per germline, CDR1 MNHEY and CDR2 SMNVEV (reference sequence). Trimming removed 3 bases at V and 0 bases at J, with 9 bases between. CDR3 bases: TGTGCCAGCAGTTTGGTCCTGAGCTCCTATAATTCACCCCTCCACTTT. Its protein product is CASSLVLSSYNSPLHF.

The chain is built from TRBV9 and TRBJ1-1; D call uncertain. The germline V gene encodes CDR1 SGDLS and CDR2 YYNGEE. The CDR3 loop spans 13 amino acids. Deletions cut 2 bases from V and 3 bases from J, with 8 bases between. The CDR3 loop is CASSVHSDTEAFF. The CDR3 DNA reads as TGTGCCAGCAGCGTCCACAGTGACACTGAAGCTTTCTTT. The complete variable domain, with remaining parts taken from reference TRBV9 and TRBJ1-1, reads DSGVTQTPKHLITATGQRVTLRCSPRSGDLSVYWYQQSLDQGLQFLIQYYNGEERAKGNILERFSAQQFPDLHSELNLSSLELGDSALYFCASSVHSDTEAFFGQGTRLTVV.

This clone occurred once. The chain has TRBV12-5 and TRBJ1-2; 9 nucleotides match TRBD1. The CDR3 covers 15 residues. The germline V gene encodes CDR1 LGHNT and CDR2 FRNRAP. The V and J ends lost 9 bases and 0 bases, in that order; junction bases with no gene match: 8. The CDR3 nucleotides are TGTGCTAGCCGGACAGGGGTGCGGGCTAACTATGGCTACACCTTC. It is translated as CASRTGVRANYGYTF.

The rearrangement joins TRBV7-9 to TRBJ2-1; D ambiguous. Trimming shortened V by 2 bases and J by 9 bases, and 11 bases separated the two germline ends. The V gene's germline CDR1 is SEHNR and CDR2 FQNEAQ (reference sequence). The CDR3 covers 13 residues. CDR3 nucleotides: TGTGCCAGCAGCTTATCTGAGGATCTTGAGCAGTTCTTC. It encodes CASSLSEDLEQFF.

This clone was observed once. The chain employs TRBV28 and TRBJ2-7; 7 bases align to TRBD1. The CDR3 consists of 15 residues. Trimming cost V 5 bases and J 2 bases; bases outside gene matches: 9. CDR1 MDHEN and CDR2 SYDVKM come from the germline V gene. The CDR3 DNA reads as TGTGCCAGCAGTATACGGACAGGACGTCCCTACGAGCAGTACTTC. This translates into CASSIRTGRPYEQYF. Filled out from reference TRBV28 and TRBJ2-7, the complete variable domain reads DVKVTQSSRYLVKRTGEKVFLECVQDMDHENMFWYRQDPGLGLRLIYFSYDVKMKEKGDIPEGYSVSREKKERFSLILESASTNQTSMYLCASSIRTGRPYEQYFGPGTRLTVT.

This rearrangement joins TRBV7-2 to TRBJ2-6; 8 bases are a match to TRBD1. V lost 4 bases to trimming and J lost 3 bases; unmatched junction nucleotides: 8. The CDR3 extends over 17 amino acids. Germline V gene lookup returns CDR1 SGHTA and CDR2 FQGNSA. For the CDR3, the DNA is TGTGCCAGCAGCTCCGGGACAGGTTATGGTGGGGCCAACGTCCTGACTTTC. Translating it yields CASSSGTGYGGANVLTF.